The entry below describes one T cell receptor beta chain. This sample is drawn from a study of blood T cell repertoires in COVID-19. Study background: Nucleic acid was either cDNA or gDNA, and it came from T cells, B-cell-depleted T cells, or PBMCs.

Original analysis: How many nucleated cells were present was estimated from reference gene primer amplification. TCRdb's copy holds only in-frame clones and misses some; the assay was immunoSEQ multiplex PCR. V, J and clone size are taken as reported in that table, and D and trimming were inferred from the DNA itself. The data hold approximately 93,000 clones, with over 70% observed a single time. V lost 4 bases to trimming and J lost 4 bases; unmatched junction nucleotides: 9. The CDR3 has 15 amino acids. From germline, CDR1 is KGHSH and CDR2 LQKENI. The chain carries TRBV18 and TRBJ1-2; 7 nucleotides line up with TRBD1. The specimen sequenced was peripheral blood. This receptor was identified in a woman older than 75 with acute or convalescent COVID-19. The CDR3 spells CASSLAGQPAYGYTF. DNA of the CDR3: TGTGCCAGCTCACTTGCGGGACAGCCGGCCTATGGCTACACCTTC.